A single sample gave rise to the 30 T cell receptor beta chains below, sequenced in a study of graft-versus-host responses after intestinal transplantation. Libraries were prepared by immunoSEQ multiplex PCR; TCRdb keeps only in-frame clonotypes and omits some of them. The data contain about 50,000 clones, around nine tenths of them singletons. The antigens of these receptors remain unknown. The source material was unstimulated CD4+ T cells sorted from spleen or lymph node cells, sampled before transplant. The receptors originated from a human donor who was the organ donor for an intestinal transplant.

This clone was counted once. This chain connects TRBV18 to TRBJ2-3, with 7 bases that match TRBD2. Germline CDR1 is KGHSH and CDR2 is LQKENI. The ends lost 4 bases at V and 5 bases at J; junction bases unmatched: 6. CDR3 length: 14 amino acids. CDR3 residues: CASSRREEGDTQYF. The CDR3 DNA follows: TGTGCCAGCTCACGCCGGGAGGAAGGAGATACGCAGTATTTT.

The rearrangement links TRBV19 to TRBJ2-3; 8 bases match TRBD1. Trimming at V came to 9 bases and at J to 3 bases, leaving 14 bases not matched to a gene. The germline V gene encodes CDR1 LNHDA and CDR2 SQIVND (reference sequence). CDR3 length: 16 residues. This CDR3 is CASSYLRGLGTDTQYF. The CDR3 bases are TGTGCCAGCTCCTACCTCAGGGGGCTAGGGACAGATACGCAGTATTTT. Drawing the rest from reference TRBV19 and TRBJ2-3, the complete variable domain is DGGITQSPKYLFRKEGQNVTLSCEQNLNHDAMYWYRQDPGQGLRLIYYSQIVNDFQKGDIAEGYSVSREKKESFPLTVTSAQKNPTAFYLCASSYLRGLGTDTQYFGPGTRLTVL.

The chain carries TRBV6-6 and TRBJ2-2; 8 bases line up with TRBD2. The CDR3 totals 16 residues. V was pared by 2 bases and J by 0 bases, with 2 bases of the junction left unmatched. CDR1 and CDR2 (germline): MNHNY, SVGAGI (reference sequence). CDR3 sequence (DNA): TGTGCCAGCAGTTACCGACTAGCGACGAACACCGGGGAGCTGTTTTTT. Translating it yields CASSYRLATNTGELFF.

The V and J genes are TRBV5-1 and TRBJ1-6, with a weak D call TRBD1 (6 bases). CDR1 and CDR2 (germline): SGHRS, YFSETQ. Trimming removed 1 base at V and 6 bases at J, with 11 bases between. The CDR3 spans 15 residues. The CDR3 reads CASSLRAGVNSPLHF. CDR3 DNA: TGCGCCAGCAGCTTGAGGGCAGGGGTTAATTCACCCCTCCACTTT. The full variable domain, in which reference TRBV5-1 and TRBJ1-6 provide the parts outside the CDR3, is KAGVTQTPRYLIKTRGQQVTLSCSPISGHRSVSWYQQTPGQGLQFLFEYFSETQRNKGNFPGRFSGRQFSNSRSEMNVSTLELGDSALYLCASSLRAGVNSPLHFGNGTRLTVT.

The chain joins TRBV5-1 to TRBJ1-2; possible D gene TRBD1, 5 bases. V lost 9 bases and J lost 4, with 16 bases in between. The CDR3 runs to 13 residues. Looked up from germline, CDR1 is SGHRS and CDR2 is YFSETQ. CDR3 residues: CATSLGASYGYTF. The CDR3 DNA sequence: TGCGCCACCTCGTTAGGGGCTAGCTATGGCTACACCTTC.

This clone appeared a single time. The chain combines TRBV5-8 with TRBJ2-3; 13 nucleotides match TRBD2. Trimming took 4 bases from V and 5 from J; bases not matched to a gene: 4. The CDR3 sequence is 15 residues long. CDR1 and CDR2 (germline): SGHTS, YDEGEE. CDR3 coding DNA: TGTGCCAGCAGCCAGGGACTAGCGGGATTAGATACGCAGTATTTT. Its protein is CASSQGLAGLDTQYF.

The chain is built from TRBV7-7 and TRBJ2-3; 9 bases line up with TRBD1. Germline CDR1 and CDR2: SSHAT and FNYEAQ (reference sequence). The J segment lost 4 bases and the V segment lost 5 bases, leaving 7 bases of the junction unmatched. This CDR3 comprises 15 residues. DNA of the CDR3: TGTGCCAGCAGCACCGGGACAGGGAGTGCAGATACGCAGTATTTT. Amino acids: CASSTGTGSADTQYF.

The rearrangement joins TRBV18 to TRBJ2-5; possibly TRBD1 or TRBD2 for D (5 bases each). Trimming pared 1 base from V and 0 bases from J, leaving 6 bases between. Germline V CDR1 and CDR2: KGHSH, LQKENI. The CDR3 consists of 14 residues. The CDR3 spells CASSPRGHQETQYF. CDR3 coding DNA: TGTGCCAGCTCACCACGGGGACACCAAGAGACCCAGTACTTC. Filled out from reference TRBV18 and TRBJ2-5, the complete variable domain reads NAGVMQNPRHLVRRRGQEARLRCSPMKGHSHVYWYRQLPEEGLKFMVYLQKENIIDESGMPKERFSAEFPKEGPSILRIQQVVRGDSAAYFCASSPRGHQETQYFGPGTRLLVL.

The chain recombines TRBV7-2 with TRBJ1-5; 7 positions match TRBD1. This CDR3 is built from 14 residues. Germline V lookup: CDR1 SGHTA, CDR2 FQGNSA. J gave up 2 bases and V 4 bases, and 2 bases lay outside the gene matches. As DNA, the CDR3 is TGTGCCAGCAGCTCTACAGGGGGCAATCAGCCCCAGCATTTT. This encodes CASSSTGGNQPQHF.

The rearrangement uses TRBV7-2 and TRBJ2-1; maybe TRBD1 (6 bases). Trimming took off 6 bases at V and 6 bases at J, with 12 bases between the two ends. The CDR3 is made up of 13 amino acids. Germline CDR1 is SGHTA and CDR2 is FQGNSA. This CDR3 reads CASSPTGFNEQFF. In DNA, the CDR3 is TGTGCCAGCAGTCCTACAGGGTTCAATGAGCAGTTCTTC.

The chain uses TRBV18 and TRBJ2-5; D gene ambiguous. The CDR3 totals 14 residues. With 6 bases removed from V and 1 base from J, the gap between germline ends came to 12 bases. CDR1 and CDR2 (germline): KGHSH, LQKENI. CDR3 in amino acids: CASSVRPSQETQYF. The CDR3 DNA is TGTGCCAGCTCGGTCCGACCCAGCCAAGAGACCCAGTACTTC.

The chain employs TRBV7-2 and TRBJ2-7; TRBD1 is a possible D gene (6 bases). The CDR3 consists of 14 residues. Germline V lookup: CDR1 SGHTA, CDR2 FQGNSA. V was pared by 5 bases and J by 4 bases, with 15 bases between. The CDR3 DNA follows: TGTGCCAGCAGCGTGGGGGCAGGGGCTTACGAGCAGTACTTC. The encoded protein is CASSVGAGAYEQYF.

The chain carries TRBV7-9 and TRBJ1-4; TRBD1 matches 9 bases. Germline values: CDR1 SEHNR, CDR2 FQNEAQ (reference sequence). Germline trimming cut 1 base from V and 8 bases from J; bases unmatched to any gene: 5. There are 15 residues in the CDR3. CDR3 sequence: CASSLDRDRAEKLFF. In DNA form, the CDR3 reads TGTGCCAGCAGCTTAGATCGGGACAGGGCGGAAAAACTGTTTTTT.

This chain's CDR3 is CASSKGGGGSNSYEQYF. DNA for the CDR3: TGCGCCAGCAGCAAAGGGGGGGGCGGGAGCAACTCCTACGAGCAGTACTTC. This chain uses TRBV4-3 with TRBJ2-7; perhaps TRBD2 as D (7 bases). This CDR3 spans 17 amino acids. Germline lookup yields CDR1 LGHNA and CDR2 YSLEER. Trimming cost V 5 bases and J 0 bases, with 20 bases left between them.

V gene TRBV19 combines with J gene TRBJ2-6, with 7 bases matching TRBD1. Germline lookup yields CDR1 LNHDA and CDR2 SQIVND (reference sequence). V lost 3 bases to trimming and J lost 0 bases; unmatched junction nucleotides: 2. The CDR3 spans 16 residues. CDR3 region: CASSIGTVSGANVLTF. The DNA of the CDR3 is TGTGCCAGTAGTATCGGGACAGTCTCTGGGGCCAACGTCCTGACTTTC.

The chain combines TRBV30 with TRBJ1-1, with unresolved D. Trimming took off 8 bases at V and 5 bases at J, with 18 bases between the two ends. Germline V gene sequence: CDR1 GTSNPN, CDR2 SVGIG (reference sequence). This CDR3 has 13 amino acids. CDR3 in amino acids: CASTDEGRTEAFF. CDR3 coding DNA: TGTGCCAGTACGGATGAGGGTCGGACTGAAGCTTTCTTT. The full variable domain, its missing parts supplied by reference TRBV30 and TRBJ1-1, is SQTIHQWPATLVQPVGSPLSLECTVEGTSNPNLYWYRQAAGRGLQLLFYSVGIGQISSEVPQNLSASRPQDRQFILSSKKLLLSDSGFYLCASTDEGRTEAFFGQGTRLTVV.

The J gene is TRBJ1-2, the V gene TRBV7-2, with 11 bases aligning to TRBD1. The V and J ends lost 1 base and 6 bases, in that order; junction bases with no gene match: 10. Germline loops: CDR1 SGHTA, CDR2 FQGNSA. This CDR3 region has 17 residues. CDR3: CASSLVTTGQGAHGYTF. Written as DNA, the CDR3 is TGTGCCAGCAGCTTAGTAACGACTGGACAGGGGGCGCATGGCTACACCTTC.

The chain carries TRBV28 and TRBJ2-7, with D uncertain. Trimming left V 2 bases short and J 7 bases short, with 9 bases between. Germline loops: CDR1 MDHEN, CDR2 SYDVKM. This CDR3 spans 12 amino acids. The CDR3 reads CASSLVGREQYF. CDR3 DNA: TGTGCCAGCAGTTTAGTCGGCCGGGAGCAGTACTTC.

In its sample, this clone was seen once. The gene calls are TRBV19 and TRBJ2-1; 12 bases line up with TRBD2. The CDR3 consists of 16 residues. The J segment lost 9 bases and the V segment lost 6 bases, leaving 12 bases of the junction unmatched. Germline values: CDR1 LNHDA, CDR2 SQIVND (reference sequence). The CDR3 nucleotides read TGTGCCAGTAGAGGACTAGCGGGAAGGCAGTTGGGTGAGCAGTTCTTC. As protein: CASRGLAGRQLGEQFF.

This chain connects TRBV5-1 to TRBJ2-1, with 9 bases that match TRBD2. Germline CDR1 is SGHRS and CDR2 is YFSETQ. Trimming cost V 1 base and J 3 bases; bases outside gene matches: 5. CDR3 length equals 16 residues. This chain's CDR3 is CASSLQGAGGYNEQFF. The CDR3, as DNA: TGCGCCAGCAGCTTGCAGGGAGCGGGAGGCTACAATGAGCAGTTCTTC.

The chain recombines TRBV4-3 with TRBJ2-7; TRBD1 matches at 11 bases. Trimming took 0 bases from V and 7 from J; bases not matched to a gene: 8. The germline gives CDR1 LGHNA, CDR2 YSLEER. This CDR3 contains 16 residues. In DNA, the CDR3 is TGCGCCAGCAGCCAAGATTGGACAGGGGGCAAGAGAGAGCAGTACTTC. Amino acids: CASSQDWTGGKREQYF.

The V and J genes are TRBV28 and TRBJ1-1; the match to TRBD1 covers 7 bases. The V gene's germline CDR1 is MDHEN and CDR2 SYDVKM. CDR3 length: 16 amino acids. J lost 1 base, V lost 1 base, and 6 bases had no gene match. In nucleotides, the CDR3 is TGTGCCAGCAGTTTATACAGGGGAGAGGGGAACACTGAAGCTTTCTTT. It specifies CASSLYRGEGNTEAFF.

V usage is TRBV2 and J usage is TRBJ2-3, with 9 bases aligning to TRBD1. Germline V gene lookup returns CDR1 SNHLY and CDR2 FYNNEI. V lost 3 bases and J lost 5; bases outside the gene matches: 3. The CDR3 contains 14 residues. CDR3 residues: CASSEGTGLDTQYF. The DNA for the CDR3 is TGTGCCAGCAGTGAGGGGACAGGGTTAGATACGCAGTATTTT. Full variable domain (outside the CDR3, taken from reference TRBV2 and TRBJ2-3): EPEVTQTPSHQVTQMGQEVILRCVPISNHLYFYWYRQILGQKVEFLVSFYNNEISEKSEIFDDQFSVERPDGSNFTLKIRSTKLEDSAMYFCASSEGTGLDTQYFGPGTRLTVL.

The CDR3 DNA follows: TGTGCCAGCAGCTTTCTTAGCGGGAGATCAGATACGCAGTATTTT. Translation gives CASSFLSGRSDTQYF. This chain joins TRBV5-8 and TRBJ2-3, with 9 bases identical to TRBD2. V was clipped by 2 bases and J by 4 bases; unmatched bases: 5. This CDR3 has 15 residues. Per the germline V gene, CDR1 is SGHTS and CDR2 is YDEGEE.

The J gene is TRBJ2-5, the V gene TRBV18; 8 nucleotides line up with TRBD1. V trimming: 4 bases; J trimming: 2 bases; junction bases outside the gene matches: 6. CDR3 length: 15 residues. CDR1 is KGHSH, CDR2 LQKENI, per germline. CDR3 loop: CASSRSGGGQETQYF. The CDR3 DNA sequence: TGTGCCAGCTCACGTTCAGGGGGCGGACAAGAGACCCAGTACTTC. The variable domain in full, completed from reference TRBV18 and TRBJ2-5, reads NAGVMQNPRHLVRRRGQEARLRCSPMKGHSHVYWYRQLPEEGLKFMVYLQKENIIDESGMPKERFSAEFPKEGPSILRIQQVVRGDSAAYFCASSRSGGGQETQYFGPGTRLLVL.

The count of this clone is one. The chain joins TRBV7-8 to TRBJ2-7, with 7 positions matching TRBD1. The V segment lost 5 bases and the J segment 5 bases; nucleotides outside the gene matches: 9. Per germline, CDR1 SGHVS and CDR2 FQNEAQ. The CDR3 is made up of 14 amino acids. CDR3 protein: CASSPAGDSHEQYF. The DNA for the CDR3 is TGTGCCAGCAGCCCAGCCGGGGACAGCCACGAGCAGTACTTC.

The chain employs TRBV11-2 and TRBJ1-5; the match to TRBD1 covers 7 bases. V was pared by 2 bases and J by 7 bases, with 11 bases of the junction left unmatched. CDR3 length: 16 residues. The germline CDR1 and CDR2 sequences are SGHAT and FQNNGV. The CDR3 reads CASSLRGGGFGQPQHF. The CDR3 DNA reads TGTGCCAGCAGCTTACGGGGAGGGGGCTTTGGACAGCCCCAGCATTTT.

The CDR3 nucleotides read TGTGCCAGCAGCTTATTACCCATCCTAGACTTAAACTCCTACGAGCAGTACTTC. The encoded protein is CASSLLPILDLNSYEQYF. This chain uses TRBV7-2 with TRBJ2-7; D not certain. V lost 2 bases to trimming and J lost 0 bases, with 20 bases between them. The CDR3 totals 18 residues. Per the germline V gene, CDR1 is SGHTA and CDR2 is FQGNSA.

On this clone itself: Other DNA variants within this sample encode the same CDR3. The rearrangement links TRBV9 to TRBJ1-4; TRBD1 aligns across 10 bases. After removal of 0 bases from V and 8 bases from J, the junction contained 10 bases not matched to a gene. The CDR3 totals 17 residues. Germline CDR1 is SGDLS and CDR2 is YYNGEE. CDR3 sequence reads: CASSVALGQGVWEKLFF. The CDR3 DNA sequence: TGTGCCAGCAGCGTAGCTCTAGGACAGGGGGTTTGGGAAAAACTGTTTTTT.

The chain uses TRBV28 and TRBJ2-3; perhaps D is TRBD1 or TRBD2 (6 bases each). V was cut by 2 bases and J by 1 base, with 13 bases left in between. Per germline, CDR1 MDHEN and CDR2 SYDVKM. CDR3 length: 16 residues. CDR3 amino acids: CASSLVRGPGTDTQYF. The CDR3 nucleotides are TGTGCCAGCAGTTTAGTTCGGGGGCCAGGCACAGATACGCAGTATTTT.